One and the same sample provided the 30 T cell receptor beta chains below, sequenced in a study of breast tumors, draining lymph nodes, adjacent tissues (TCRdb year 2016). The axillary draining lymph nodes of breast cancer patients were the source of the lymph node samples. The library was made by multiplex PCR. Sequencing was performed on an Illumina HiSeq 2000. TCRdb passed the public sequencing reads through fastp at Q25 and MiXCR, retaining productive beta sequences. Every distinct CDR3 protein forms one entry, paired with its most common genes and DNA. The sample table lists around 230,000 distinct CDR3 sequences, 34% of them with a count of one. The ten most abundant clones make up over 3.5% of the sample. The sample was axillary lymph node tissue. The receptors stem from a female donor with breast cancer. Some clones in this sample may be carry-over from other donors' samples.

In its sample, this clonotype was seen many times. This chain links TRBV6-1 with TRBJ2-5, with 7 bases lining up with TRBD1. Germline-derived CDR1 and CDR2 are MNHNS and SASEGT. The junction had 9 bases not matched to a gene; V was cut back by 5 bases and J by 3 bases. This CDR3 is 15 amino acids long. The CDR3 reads CASSSGQQGKETQYF. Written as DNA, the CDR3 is TGTGCCAGCAGTTCGGGACAGCAGGGCAAAGAGACCCAGTACTTC.

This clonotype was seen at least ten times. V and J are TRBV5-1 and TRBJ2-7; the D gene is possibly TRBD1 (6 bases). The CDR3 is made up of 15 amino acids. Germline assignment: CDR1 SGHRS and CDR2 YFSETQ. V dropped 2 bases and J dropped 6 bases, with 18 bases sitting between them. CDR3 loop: CASSFLGGEGSEQYF. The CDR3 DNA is TGCGCCAGCAGCTTTTTAGGGGGAGAAGGTTCCGAGCAGTACTTC.

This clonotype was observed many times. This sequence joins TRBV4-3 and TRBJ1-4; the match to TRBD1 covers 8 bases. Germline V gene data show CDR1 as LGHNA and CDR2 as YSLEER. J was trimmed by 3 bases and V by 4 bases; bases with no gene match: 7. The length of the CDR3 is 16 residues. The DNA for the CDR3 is TGCGCCAGCAGCCCGCAACCGACAGGGGCTAATGAAAAACTGTTTTTT. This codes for CASSPQPTGANEKLFF.

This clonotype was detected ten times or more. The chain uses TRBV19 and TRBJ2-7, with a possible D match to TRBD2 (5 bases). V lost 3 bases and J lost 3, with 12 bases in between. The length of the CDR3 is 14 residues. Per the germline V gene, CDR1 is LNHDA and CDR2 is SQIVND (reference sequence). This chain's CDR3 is CASSISLAIYEQYF. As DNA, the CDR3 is TGTGCCAGTAGTATTAGTCTAGCTATCTACGAGCAGTACTTC. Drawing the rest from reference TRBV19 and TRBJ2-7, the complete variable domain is DGGITQSPKYLFRKEGQNVTLSCEQNLNHDAMYWYRQDPGQGLRLIYYSQIVNDFQKGDIAEGYSVSREKKESFPLTVTSAQKNPTAFYLCASSISLAIYEQYFGPGTRLTVT.

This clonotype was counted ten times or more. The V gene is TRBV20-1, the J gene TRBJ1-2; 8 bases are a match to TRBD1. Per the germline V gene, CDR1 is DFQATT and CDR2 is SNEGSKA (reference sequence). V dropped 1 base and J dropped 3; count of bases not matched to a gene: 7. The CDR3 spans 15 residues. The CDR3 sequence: CSARVRQGLYYGYTF. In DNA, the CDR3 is TGCAGTGCTAGAGTTAGACAGGGGCTATACTATGGCTACACCTTC.

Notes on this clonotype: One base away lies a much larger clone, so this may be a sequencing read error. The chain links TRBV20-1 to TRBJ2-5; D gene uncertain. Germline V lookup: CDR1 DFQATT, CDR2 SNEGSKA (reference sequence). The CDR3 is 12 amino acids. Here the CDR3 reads CSAREVVQTPYF. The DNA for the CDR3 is TGCAGTGCTAGAGAAGTCGTCCAGACCCCGTACTTC.

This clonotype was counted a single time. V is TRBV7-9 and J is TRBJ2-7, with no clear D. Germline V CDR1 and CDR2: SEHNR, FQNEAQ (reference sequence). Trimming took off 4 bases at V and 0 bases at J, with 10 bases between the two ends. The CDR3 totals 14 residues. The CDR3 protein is CASSSPSSSYEQYF. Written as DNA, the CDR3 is TGTGCCAGCAGCTCACCTTCTAGCTCCTACGAGCAGTACTTC.

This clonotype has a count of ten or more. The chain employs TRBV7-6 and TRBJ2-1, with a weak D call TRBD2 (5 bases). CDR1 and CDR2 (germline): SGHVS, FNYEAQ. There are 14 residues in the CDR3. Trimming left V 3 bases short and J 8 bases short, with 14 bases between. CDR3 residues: CASSLVRTGDEQFF. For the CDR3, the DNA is TGTGCCAGCAGCTTGGTCCGAACCGGGGATGAGCAGTTCTTC.

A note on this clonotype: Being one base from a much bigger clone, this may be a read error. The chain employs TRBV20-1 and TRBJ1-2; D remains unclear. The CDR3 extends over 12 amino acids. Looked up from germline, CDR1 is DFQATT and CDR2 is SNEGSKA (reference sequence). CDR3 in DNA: TGCAGTGCTTTGGAGGGCTACTATGGCTCCACCTTC. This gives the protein CSALEGYYGSTF.

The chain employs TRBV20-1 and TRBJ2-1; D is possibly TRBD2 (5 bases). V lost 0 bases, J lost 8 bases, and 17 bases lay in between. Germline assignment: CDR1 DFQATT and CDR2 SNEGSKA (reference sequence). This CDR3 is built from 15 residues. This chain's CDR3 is CSAREEGGVMDEQFF. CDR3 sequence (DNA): TGCAGTGCTAGAGAAGAGGGTGGGGTGATGGATGAGCAGTTCTTC.

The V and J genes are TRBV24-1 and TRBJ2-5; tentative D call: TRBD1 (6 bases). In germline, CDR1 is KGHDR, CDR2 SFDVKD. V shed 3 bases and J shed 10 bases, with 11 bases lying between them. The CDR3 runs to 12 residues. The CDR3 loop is CATSDPGTNQYF. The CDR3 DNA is TGTGCCACCAGTGATCCCGGGACAAACCAGTACTTC.

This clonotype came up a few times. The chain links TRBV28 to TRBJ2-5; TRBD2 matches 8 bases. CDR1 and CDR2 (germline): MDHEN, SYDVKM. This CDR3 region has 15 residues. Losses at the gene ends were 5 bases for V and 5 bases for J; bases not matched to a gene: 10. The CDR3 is CASSDWTSTGETQYF. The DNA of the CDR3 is TGTGCCAGCAGTGACTGGACTAGCACGGGGGAGACCCAGTACTTC.

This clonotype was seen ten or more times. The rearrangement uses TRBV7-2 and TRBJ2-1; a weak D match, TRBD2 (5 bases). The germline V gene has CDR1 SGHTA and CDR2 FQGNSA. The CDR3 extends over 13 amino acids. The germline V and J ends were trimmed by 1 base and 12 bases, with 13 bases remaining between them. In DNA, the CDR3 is TGTGCCAGCAGCTTAGTGTGGGCTGAGGGGCAGTTCTTC. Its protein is CASSLVWAEGQFF. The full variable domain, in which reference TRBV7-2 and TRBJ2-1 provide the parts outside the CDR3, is GAGVSQSPSNKVTEKGKDVELRCDPISGHTALYWYRQSLGQGLEFLIYFQGNSAPDKSGLPSDRFSAERTGGSVSTLTIQRTQQEDSAVYLCASSLVWAEGQFFGPGTRLTVL.

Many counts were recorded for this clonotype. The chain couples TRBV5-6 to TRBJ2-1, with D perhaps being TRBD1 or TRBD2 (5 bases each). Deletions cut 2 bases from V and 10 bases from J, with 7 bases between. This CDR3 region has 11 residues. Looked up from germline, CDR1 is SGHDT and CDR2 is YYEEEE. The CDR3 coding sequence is TGTGCCAGCAGCTTTTGGGGGGAGCAGTTCTTC. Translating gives CASSFWGEQFF.

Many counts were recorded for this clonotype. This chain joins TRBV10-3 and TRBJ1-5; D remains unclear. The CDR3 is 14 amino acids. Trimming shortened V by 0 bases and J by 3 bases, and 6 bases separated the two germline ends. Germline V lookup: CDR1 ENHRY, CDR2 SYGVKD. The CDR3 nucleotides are TGTGCCATCAGTGAGTCGACCCACAATCAGCCCCAGCATTTT. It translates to CAISESTHNQPQHF.

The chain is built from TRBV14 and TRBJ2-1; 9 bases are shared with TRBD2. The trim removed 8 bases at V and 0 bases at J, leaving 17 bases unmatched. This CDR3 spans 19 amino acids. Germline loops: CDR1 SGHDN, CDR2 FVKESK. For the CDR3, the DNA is TGTGCCAGCTCCCCCCCAGCGGGGGGCCGTCCGAGCTCCTACAATGAGCAGTTCTTC. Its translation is CASSPPAGGRPSSYNEQFF. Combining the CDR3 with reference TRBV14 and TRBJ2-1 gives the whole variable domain EAGVTQFPSHSVIEKGQTVTLRCDPISGHDNLYWYRRVMGKEIKFLLHFVKESKQDESGMPNNRFLAERTGGTYSTLKVQPAELEDSGVYFCASSPPAGGRPSSYNEQFFGPGTRLTVL.

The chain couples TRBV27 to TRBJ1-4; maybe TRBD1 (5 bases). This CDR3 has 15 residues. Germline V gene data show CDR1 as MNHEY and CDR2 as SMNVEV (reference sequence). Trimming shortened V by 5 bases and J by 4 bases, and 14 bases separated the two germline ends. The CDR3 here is CASSPSAGYNEKLFF. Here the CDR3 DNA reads TGTGCCAGCAGTCCCAGTGCAGGGTATAATGAAAAACTGTTTTTT.

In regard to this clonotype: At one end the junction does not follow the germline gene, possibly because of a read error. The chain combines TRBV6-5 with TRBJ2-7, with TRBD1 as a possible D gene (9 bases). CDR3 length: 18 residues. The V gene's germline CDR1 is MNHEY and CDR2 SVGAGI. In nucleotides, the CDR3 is TGTGCCAGCAGTCACTCGAGAGGCGGGGGGACAGGGACGTACGAGCAGTACTTC. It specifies CASSHSRGGGTGTYEQYF.

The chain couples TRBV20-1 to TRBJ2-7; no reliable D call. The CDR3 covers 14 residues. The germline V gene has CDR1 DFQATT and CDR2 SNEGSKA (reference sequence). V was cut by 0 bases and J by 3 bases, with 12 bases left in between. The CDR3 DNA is TGCAGTGCTAGAGATCAGCCGGGCTACTACGAGCAGTACTTC. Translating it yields CSARDQPGYYEQYF.

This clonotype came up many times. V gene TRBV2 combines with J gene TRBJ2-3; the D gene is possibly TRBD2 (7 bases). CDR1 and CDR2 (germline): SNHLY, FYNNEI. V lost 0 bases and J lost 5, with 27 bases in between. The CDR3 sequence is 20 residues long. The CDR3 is CASSEALQGRRLAEGDTQYF. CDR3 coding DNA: TGTGCCAGCAGTGAAGCGCTTCAGGGGCGAAGGCTAGCGGAAGGAGATACGCAGTATTTT.

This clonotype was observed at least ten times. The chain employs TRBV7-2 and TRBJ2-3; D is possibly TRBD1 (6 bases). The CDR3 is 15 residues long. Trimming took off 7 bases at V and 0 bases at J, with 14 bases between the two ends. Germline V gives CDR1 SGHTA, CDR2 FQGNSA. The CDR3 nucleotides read TGTGCCAGCAACTATGGACAGTCTAGCACAGATACGCAGTATTTT. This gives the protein CASNYGQSSTDTQYF.

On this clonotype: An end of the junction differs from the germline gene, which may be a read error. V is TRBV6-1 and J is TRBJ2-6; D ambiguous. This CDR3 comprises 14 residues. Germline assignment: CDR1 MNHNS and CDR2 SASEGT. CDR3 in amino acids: CASRPAAGANVLTF. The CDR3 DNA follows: TGTGCGAGCAGGCCCGCCGCTGGGGCCAACGTCCTGACTTTC.

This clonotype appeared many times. The CDR3 DNA is TGTGCCAGCAGCCCCCTTCCCCGCACAGATACGCAGTATTTT. Its protein is CASSPLPRTDTQYF. This chain connects TRBV12-3 or TRBV12-4 to TRBJ2-3; D is undetermined. The CDR3 spans 14 residues. V was shortened by 6 bases and J by 1 base, with 11 bases between the two germline ends.

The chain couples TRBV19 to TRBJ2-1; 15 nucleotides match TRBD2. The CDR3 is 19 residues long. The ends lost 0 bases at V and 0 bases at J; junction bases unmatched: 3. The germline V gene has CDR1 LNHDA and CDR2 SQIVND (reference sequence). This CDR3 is CASSIEGLAGGTSYNEQFF. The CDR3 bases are TGTGCCAGTAGTATAGAAGGACTAGCGGGAGGGACCTCCTACAATGAGCAGTTCTTC.

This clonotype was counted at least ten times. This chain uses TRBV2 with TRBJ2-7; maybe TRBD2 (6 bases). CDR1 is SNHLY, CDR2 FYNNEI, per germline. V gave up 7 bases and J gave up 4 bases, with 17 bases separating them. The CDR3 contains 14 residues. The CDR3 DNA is TGTGCCAGCATTCTCGGGAGATCTAAGTACGAGCAGTACTTC. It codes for CASILGRSKYEQYF.

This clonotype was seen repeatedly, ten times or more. The CDR3 DNA reads as TGTGCCAGCAGCCCCCCCGGGGCCAATCAGCCCCAGCATTTT. Translating gives CASSPPGANQPQHF. The chain couples TRBV6-5 to TRBJ1-5; perhaps TRBD1 as D (5 bases). Germline loops: CDR1 MNHEY, CDR2 SVGAGI. Trimming removed 6 bases from V and 3 bases from J, with 12 bases in between. The CDR3 sequence is 14 residues long.

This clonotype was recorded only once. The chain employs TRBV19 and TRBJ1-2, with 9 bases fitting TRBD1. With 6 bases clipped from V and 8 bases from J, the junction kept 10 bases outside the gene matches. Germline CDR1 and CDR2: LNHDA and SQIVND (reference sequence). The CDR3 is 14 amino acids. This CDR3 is CASRQPGQGGGYTF. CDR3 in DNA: TGTGCCAGTAGACAGCCGGGACAGGGAGGCGGCTACACCTTC. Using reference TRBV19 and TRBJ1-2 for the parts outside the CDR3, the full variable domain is DGGITQSPKYLFRKEGQNVTLSCEQNLNHDAMYWYRQDPGQGLRLIYYSQIVNDFQKGDIAEGYSVSREKKESFPLTVTSAQKNPTAFYLCASRQPGQGGGYTFGSGTRLTVV.

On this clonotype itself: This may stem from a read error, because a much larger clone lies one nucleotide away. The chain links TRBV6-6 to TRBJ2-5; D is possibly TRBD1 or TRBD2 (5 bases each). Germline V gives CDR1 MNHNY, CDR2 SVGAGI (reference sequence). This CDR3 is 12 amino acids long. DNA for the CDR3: TGTGTCAGCACCGGGACCCCAGAGACCCAGTACTTC. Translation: CVSTGTPETQYF.

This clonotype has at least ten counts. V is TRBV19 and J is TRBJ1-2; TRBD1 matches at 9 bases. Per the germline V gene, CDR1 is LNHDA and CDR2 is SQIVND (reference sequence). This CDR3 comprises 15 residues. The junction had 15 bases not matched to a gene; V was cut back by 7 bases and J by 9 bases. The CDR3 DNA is TGTGCCAGTACCCGCCGAGAAACAGGGGGCAATAGCTACACCTTC. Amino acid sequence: CASTRRETGGNSYTF. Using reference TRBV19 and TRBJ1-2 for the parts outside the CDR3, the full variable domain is DGGITQSPKYLFRKEGQNVTLSCEQNLNHDAMYWYRQDPGQGLRLIYYSQIVNDFQKGDIAEGYSVSREKKESFPLTVTSAQKNPTAFYLCASTRRETGGNSYTFGSGTRLTVV.

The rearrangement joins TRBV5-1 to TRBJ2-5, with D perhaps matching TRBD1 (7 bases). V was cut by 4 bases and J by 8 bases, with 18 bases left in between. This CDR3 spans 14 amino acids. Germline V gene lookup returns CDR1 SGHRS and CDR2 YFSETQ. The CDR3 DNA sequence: TGCGCCAGCAGCGGAGGGACTGGACAGGACACCCAGTACTTC. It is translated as CASSGGTGQDTQYF. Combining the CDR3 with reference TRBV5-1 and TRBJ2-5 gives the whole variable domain KAGVTQTPRYLIKTRGQQVTLSCSPISGHRSVSWYQQTPGQGLQFLFEYFSETQRNKGNFPGRFSGRQFSNSRSEMNVSTLELGDSALYLCASSGGTGQDTQYFGPGTRLLVL.